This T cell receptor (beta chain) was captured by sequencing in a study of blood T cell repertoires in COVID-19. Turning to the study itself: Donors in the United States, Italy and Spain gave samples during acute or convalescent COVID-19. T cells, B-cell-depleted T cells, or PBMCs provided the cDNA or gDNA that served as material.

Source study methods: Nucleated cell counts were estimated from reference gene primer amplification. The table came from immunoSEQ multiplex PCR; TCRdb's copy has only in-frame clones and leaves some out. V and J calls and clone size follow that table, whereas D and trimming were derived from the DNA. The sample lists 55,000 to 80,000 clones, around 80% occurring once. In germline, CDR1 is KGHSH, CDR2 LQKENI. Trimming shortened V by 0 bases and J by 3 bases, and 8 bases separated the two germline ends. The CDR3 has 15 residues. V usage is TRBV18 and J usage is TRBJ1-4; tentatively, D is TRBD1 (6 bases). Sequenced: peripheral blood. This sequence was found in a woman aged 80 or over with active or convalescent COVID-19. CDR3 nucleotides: TGTGCCAGCTCACCACCCGCAGGGGCTAATGAAAAACTGTTTTTT. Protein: CASSPPAGANEKLFF.